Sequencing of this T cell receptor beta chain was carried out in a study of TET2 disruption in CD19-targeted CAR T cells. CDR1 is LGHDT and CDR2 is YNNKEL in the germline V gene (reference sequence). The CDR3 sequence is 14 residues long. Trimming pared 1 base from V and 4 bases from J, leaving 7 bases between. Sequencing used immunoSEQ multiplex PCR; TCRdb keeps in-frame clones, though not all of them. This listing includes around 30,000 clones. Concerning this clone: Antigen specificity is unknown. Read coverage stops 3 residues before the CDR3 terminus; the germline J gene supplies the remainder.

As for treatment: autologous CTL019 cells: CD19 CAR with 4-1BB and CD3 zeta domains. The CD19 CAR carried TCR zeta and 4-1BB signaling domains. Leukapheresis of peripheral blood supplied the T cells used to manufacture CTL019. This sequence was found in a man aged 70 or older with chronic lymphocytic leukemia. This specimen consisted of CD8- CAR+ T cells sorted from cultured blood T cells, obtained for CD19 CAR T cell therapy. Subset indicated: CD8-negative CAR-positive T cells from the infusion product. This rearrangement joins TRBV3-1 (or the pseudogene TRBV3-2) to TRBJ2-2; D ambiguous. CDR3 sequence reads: CASSQGGGTGELFF. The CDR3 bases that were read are TGTGCCAGCAGCCAAGGCGGTGGCACCGGGGAG.